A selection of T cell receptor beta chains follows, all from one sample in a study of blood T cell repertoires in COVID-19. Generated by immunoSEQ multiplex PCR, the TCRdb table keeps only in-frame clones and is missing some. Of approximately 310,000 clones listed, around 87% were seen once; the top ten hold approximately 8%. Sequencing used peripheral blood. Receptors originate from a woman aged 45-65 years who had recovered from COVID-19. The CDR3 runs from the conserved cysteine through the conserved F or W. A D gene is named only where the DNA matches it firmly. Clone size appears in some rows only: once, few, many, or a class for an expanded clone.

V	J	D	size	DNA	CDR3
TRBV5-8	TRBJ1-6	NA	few	TGTGCCAGCAGCGGCGGGACTCTTCTTAGCAATTCACCCCTCCACTTT	CASSGGTLLSNSPLHF
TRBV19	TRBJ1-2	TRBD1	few	TGTGCCAGTAGCCGGACAGGACCGAACTATGGCTACACCTTC	CASSRTGPNYGYTF
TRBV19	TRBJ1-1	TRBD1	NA	TGTGCCAGTATCTCTCCGGGACAGGGGGTTAGTACTGAAGCTTTCTTT	CASISPGQGVSTEAFF
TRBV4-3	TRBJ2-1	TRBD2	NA	TGCGCCAGCAGCCAGGCCGGGACTAGCGGGAATGAGCAGTTCTTC	CASSQAGTSGNEQFF
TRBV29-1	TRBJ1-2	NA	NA	TGCAGCGTTGAACCCGGGACACTTTATGGCTACACCTTC	CSVEPGTLYGYTF
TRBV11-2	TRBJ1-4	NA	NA	TGTGCCAGCAGCTTAGCTCCGAGCCGGGAGTATGAAAAACTGTTTTTT	CASSLAPSREYEKLFF
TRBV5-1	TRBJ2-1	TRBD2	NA	TGCGCCAGCAGCTCGGGACTAGCGGGACCTTCCTACAATGAGCAGTTCTTC	CASSSGLAGPSYNEQFF
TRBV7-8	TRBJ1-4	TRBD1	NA	TGTGCCAGCAGCTTAGCTACAGGGGGCCCCGAAAAACTGTTTTTT	CASSLATGGPEKLFF
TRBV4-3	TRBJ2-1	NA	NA	TGCGCCAGCAGCCAAGATTCGGAGTTGATGGTCTTC	CASSQDSELMVF
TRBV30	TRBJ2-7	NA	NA	TGTGCCTGGAGTCCCAGGTCCAGAGAGCAGTACTTC	CAWSPRSREQYF
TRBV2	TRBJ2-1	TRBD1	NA	TGTGCCAGGGGGGAGATAGGACAGGCCTCTGAGCAGTTCTTC	CARGEIGQASEQFF
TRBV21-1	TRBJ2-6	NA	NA	TGTGCCAGCCCCACGGGGGGGGGTCTCGTCCCTGGGGCCAACGTCCTGACTTTC	CASPTGGGLVPGANVLTF
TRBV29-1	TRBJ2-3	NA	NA	TGCAGCGCCTCAGCAGGGGAGTCCACAGATACGCAGTATTTT	CSASAGESTDTQYF
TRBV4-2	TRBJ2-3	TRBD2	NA	TGTGCCAGCAGCCAAGGGCCTAGCGGGGGTGATACGCAGTATTTT	CASSQGPSGGDTQYF
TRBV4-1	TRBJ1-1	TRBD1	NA	TGCGCCAGCAGCCAACTACAGGGGGGACAGTCTGAAGCTTTCTTT	CASSQLQGGQSEAFF
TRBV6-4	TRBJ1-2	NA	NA	TGTGCCAGCAGTGCTTCCACAGTAACCTATGGCTACACCTTC	CASSASTVTYGYTF
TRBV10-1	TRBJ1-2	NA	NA	TGCGCCAGCAGTGAACCAGGGGCGGACTTTGGCTACACCTTC	CASSEPGADFGYTF
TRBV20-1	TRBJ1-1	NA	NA	TGCAGTGCTAGTCCCACAAGTAGTCGCGGCACTGAAGCTTTCTTT	CSASPTSSRGTEAFF
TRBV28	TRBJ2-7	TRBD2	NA	TGTGCCAGCGTTCCCCTAGCGGGAACCGGCGAGCAGTACTTC	CASVPLAGTGEQYF
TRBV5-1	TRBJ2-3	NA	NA	TGCGCCAGCAGCTTGGGCAGTACGGATACGCAGTATTTT	CASSLGSTDTQYF
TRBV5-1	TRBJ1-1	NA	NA	TGCGCCAGCAGCCGGGCACAGGGCACTGAAGCTTTCTTT	CASSRAQGTEAFF
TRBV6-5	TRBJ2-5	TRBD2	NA	TGTGCCAGCAGACTGACGAGGACCGGGGGGGAGACCCAGTACTTC	CASRLTRTGGETQYF
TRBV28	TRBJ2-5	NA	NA	TGTGCCAGCTGGGTACCGGGGACACAAGAGACCCAGTACTTC	CASWVPGTQETQYF
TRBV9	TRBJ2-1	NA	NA	TGTGCCAGCAGCCCGACAGGAGTTAAAGAGCAGTTCTTC	CASSPTGVKEQFF
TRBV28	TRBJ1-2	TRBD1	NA	TGTGCCAGCAGTTTTGGAGGGGGCGTCCTCGGAGGGGGCTACACCTTC	CASSFGGGVLGGGYTF
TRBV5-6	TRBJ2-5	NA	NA	TGTGCCAGCAGCTTGGTACCCGGGGAGACCCAGTACTTC	CASSLVPGETQYF
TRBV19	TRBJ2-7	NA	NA	TGTGCCAGTGCCAATCCTTTCAGCTCCTACGAGCAGTACTTC	CASANPFSSYEQYF
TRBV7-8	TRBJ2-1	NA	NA	TGTGCCAGCAGAGCAAGATCGGAGCAGTTCTTC	CASRARSEQFF
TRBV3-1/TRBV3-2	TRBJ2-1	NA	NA	TGTGCCAGCAGCTACAATTCCCATGAGCAGTTCTTC	CASSYNSHEQFF
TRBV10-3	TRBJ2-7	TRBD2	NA	TGTGCCATCAGTGAGCAAACTAGCGGGAGCTACGAGCAGTACTTC	CAISEQTSGSYEQYF
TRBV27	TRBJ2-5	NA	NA	TGTGCCAGCAGGGACAGTGGATTCCAAGAGACCCAGTACTTC	CASRDSGFQETQYF
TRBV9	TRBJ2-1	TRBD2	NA	TGTGCCAGCAGCGTAGCCCTAGCGGGAAATGATGAGCAGTTCTTC	CASSVALAGNDEQFF
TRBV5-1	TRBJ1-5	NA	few	TGCGCCAGCAGCTCCGGGGATATCAATCAGCCCCAGCATTTT	CASSSGDINQPQHF
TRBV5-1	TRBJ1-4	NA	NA	TGCGCCAGCAGCTTACACCCAGGATCAACTAATGAAAAACTGTTTTTT	CASSLHPGSTNEKLFF
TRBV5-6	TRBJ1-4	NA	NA	TGTGCCACCTCCGGGTGGACAACTAATGAAAAACTGTTTTTT	CATSGWTTNEKLFF
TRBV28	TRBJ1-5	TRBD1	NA	TGTGCCAGCAGCCTGACAGGGGTTGGAGGGGCCCAGCATTTT	CASSLTGVGGAQHF
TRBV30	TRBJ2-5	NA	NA	TGTGCCTGGAGTGCCGGGAGTGGCGAGACCCAGTACTTC	CAWSAGSGETQYF
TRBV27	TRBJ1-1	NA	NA	TGTGCCAGCAGTTTCTCCTTATCGGACTCTGAAGCTTTCTTT	CASSFSLSDSEAFF
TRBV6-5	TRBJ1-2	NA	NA	TGTGCCAGCAGTTACTCAGGGGATGGCTACACCTTC	CASSYSGDGYTF
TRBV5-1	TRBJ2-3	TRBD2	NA	TGCGCCAGCACCTTAGCGGGAGGCACAGATACGCAGTATTTT	CASTLAGGTDTQYF
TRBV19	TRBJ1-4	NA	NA	TGTGCCAGTAGTACCGTCGGGCGGGGAAAACTGTTTTTT	CASSTVGRGKLFF
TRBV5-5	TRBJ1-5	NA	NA	TGTGCCAGCAGCTATAGGTATCCCGAGGGTCAGCCCCAGCATTTT	CASSYRYPEGQPQHF
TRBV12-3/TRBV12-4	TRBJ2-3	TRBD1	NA	TGTGCCAGCAGTCCACAGGGGCCAGATACGCAGTATTTT	CASSPQGPDTQYF
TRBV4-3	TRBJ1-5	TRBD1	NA	TGCGCCAGCAGCCAAGGCGAATTCCAGGGGGTTAATCAGCCCCAGCATTTT	CASSQGEFQGVNQPQHF
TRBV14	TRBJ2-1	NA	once	TGTGCCAGCAGCCAAGTAATCAATGAGCAGTTCTTC	CASSQVINEQFF
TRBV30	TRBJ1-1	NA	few	TGTGCCTGGAATCGTCTCGAAGCTTTCTTT	CAWNRLEAFF
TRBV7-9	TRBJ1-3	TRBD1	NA	TGTGCCAGCAGCTCGGGACAGGGCGGAGGAAACACCATATATTTT	CASSSGQGGGNTIYF
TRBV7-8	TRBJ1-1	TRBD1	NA	TGTGCCAGCAGCTTAGGAGGGACAGGGATCTTGGACACTGAAGCTTTCTTT	CASSLGGTGILDTEAFF
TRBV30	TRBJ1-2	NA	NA	TGTGCCTGGAGTGAAGGGACTCGGAATCTTTTGGGCTACACCTTC	CAWSEGTRNLLGYTF
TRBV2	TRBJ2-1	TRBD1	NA	TGTGCCAGCAGCCGTCCGGGACAGGGCTACAATGAGCAGTTCTTC	CASSRPGQGYNEQFF
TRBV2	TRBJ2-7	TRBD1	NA	TGTGCCAGCAGTGGCCGGGACAGGCTATTCTACGAGCAGTACTTC	CASSGRDRLFYEQYF
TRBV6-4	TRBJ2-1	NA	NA	TGTGCCAGCCGACTCGGCAATGAGCAGTTCTTC	CASRLGNEQFF
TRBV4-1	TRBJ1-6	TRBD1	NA	TGCGCCAGCAGCCAAGTACCGACAGGGGTTGGTAATTCACCCCTCCACTTT	CASSQVPTGVGNSPLHF
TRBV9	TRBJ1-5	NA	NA	TGTGCCAGCAGCGTAACCCCGGGCGGGGATCAGCCCCAGCATTTT	CASSVTPGGDQPQHF
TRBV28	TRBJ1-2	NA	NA	TGTGCCAGCAGGGGGCGTGACTATGGCTACACCTTC	CASRGRDYGYTF